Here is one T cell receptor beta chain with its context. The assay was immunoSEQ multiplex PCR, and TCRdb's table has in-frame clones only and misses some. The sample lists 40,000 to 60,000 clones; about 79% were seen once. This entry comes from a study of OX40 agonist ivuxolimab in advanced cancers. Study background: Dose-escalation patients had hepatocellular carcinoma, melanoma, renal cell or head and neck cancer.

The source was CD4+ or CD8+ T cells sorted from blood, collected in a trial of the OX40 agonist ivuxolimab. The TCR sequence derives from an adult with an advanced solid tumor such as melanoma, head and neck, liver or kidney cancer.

The CDR3 spells CASSIVSGSGQPQHF. CDR3 sequence (DNA): TGTGCCAGTAGTATAGTGTCGGGGTCTGGTCAGCCCCAGCATTTT. The J gene is TRBJ1-5, the V gene TRBV19; unclear D gene. The CDR3 loop spans 15 amino acids. Germline CDR1 and CDR2: LNHDA and SQIVND (reference sequence). Trimming left V 1 base short and J 6 bases short, with 13 bases between.